The 30 T cell receptor beta chains given below trace back to one sample, sequenced in a study of cytomegalovirus exposure and HLA in healthy donors. The PCR made use of 60 Vbeta and 13 Jbeta primers. TCRdb's copy holds only in-frame clones and misses some; the assay was immunoSEQ multiplex PCR. The data hold about 120,000 clones, with under 80% observed a single time. Input material: PBMCs. The source is a man aged 55 to 70 in good health and CMV-seropositive.

This chain joins TRBV27 and TRBJ2-5; D might be TRBD1 (5 bases). This CDR3 region has 14 residues. Trimming cost V 2 bases and J 5 bases, with 12 bases left between them. Looked up from germline, CDR1 is MNHEY and CDR2 is SMNVEV (reference sequence). Here the CDR3 DNA reads TGTGCCAGCAGTTTAGGCCAGGGCAGGGAGACCCAGTACTTC. Translated: CASSLGQGRETQYF.

The chain has TRBV5-4 and TRBJ2-5; D is unresolved. Germline V gives CDR1 SGHNT, CDR2 YYREEE (reference sequence). V was clipped by 4 bases and J by 2 bases, with 12 bases between them. The length of the CDR3 is 14 residues. The CDR3 nucleotides are TGTGCCAGCAGCCGAGACTGGGTTCAAGAGACCCAGTACTTC. This gives the protein CASSRDWVQETQYF. The full variable domain, completed using reference TRBV5-4 and TRBJ2-5, is ETGVTQSPTHLIKTRGQQVTLRCSSQSGHNTVSWYQQALGQGPQFIFQYYREEENGRGNFPPRFSGLQFPNYSSELNVNALELDDSALYLCASSRDWVQETQYFGPGTRLLVL.

The genes are TRBV6-1 and TRBJ1-5; 7 bases agree with TRBD1. CDR3 length equals 15 residues. Unmatched junction bases numbered 9, after V lost 6 bases and J lost 4 bases. Germline V gene data show CDR1 as MNHNS and CDR2 as SASEGT. The chain's CDR3 is CASRVGGLGNQPQHF. Here the CDR3 DNA reads TGTGCCAGCAGGGTAGGGGGCCTTGGGAATCAGCCCCAGCATTTT.

The chain links TRBV19 to TRBJ2-3, with D unresolved. The V end lost 7 bases, the J end lost 3 bases, and 14 bases lay between the germline ends. This CDR3 is built from 14 residues. The germline V gene encodes CDR1 LNHDA and CDR2 SQIVND (reference sequence). In DNA form, the CDR3 reads TGTGCCAGTAAAATGAGGTCCGCAACAGATACGCAGTATTTT. Protein: CASKMRSATDTQYF.

This clone was observed once. The CDR3 loop is CASSQRATGGNGYTF. The CDR3 coding sequence is TGTGCCAGCAGCCAAAGGGCCACAGGGGGCAATGGCTACACCTTC. This chain connects TRBV4-2 to TRBJ1-2, with 9 bases aligning to TRBD1. V lost 2 bases to trimming and J lost 6 bases; unmatched junction nucleotides: 7. CDR1 LGHNA and CDR2 YNFKEQ come from the germline V gene. The CDR3 spans 15 residues.

This clone was observed a single time. V and J are TRBV5-8 and TRBJ2-3; the D is unclear. V lost 4 bases and J 5 bases, leaving 8 bases between the germline ends. Germline loops: CDR1 SGHTS, CDR2 YDEGEE. The CDR3 is made up of 12 amino acids. CDR3 protein: CASSPRRDTQYF. DNA for the CDR3: TGTGCCAGCAGCCCCAGAAGAGATACGCAGTATTTT.

The gene calls are TRBV6-5 and TRBJ2-5; 8 bases are shared with TRBD1. The DNA end is a closer match to TRBJ2-7, so the J assignment may be wrong. Germline-derived CDR1 and CDR2 are MNHEY and SVGAGI. The CDR3 has 14 residues. As DNA, the CDR3 is TGTGCCAGCAGTCAGAGACAGGGGATCTACGAGCAGTACTTC. Amino acids: CASSQRQGIYEQYF.

This clone has a handful of counts. The chain couples TRBV19 to TRBJ1-1; the D gene is possibly TRBD1 (6 bases). Germline CDR1 reads LNHDA; CDR2 reads SQIVND (reference sequence). Trimming removed 7 bases from V and 5 bases from J, with 26 bases in between. This CDR3 has 17 amino acids. For the CDR3, the DNA is TGTGCCAGTATGCCGGGGGGCGGGCTCCGAGGGTTTACTGAAGCTTTCTTT. This codes for CASMPGGGLRGFTEAFF. The variable domain in full, with the rest retrieved from reference TRBV19 and TRBJ1-1, is DGGITQSPKYLFRKEGQNVTLSCEQNLNHDAMYWYRQDPGQGLRLIYYSQIVNDFQKGDIAEGYSVSREKKESFPLTVTSAQKNPTAFYLCASMPGGGLRGFTEAFFGQGTRLTVV.

The chain joins TRBV5-1 to TRBJ1-2; 9 nucleotides match TRBD1. V trimming: 4 bases; J trimming: 5 bases; junction bases outside the gene matches: 15. The CDR3 is 17 amino acids. Germline CDR1 SGHRS, CDR2 YFSETQ. The CDR3 protein is CASSPAPGQGLLYGYTF. The DNA for the CDR3 is TGCGCCAGCAGCCCCGCTCCGGGACAGGGCCTACTATATGGCTACACCTTC. The full variable domain, completed using reference TRBV5-1 and TRBJ1-2, is KAGVTQTPRYLIKTRGQQVTLSCSPISGHRSVSWYQQTPGQGLQFLFEYFSETQRNKGNFPGRFSGRQFSNSRSEMNVSTLELGDSALYLCASSPAPGQGLLYGYTFGSGTRLTVV.

A single count supports this clone. The chain has TRBV18 and TRBJ2-1; the match to TRBD2 covers 10 bases. V was pared by 3 bases and J by 0 bases, with 5 bases of the junction left unmatched. Germline assignment: CDR1 KGHSH and CDR2 LQKENI. This CDR3 spans 17 amino acids. The CDR3 bases are TGTGCCAGCTCACCGACTAGCGGGCAGAGCTCCTACAATGAGCAGTTCTTC. This gives the protein CASSPTSGQSSYNEQFF.

This clone was recorded only once. The chain carries TRBV5-1 and TRBJ2-7; no clear D. Trimming took 7 bases from V and 3 from J, leaving 14 bases between them. Germline V lookup: CDR1 SGHRS, CDR2 YFSETQ. The CDR3 spans 13 residues. Written as DNA, the CDR3 is TGCGCCAGCCGCACCGACAAACACTACGAGCAGTACTTC. It encodes CASRTDKHYEQYF. Full variable domain (rest looked up from reference TRBV5-1 and TRBJ2-7): KAGVTQTPRYLIKTRGQQVTLSCSPISGHRSVSWYQQTPGQGLQFLFEYFSETQRNKGNFPGRFSGRQFSNSRSEMNVSTLELGDSALYLCASRTDKHYEQYFGPGTRLTVT.

The V gene is TRBV5-4, the J gene TRBJ1-1; TRBD1 is a possible D gene (6 bases). Germline V gene data show CDR1 as SGHNT and CDR2 as YYREEE (reference sequence). V was clipped by 4 bases and J by 5 bases, with 12 bases between them. The CDR3 totals 13 residues. CDR3 sequence: CASSVSTGTEAFF. The DNA for the CDR3 is TGTGCCAGCAGCGTCTCGACAGGTACTGAAGCTTTCTTT.

V gene TRBV19 combines with J gene TRBJ2-5, with 10 bases fitting TRBD1. This CDR3 has 15 residues. The trim removed 8 bases at V and 4 bases at J, leaving 10 bases unmatched. From germline, CDR1 is LNHDA and CDR2 SQIVND (reference sequence). The chain's CDR3 is CASQRPGQGRETQYF. For the CDR3, the DNA is TGTGCCAGTCAGAGACCGGGACAGGGGCGAGAGACCCAGTACTTC.

Remarks on this clone: Likely a read error: the CDR3 ends without its conserved phenylalanine or tryptophan. The chain has TRBV28 and TRBJ1-2; 7 bases agree with TRBD1. Germline V CDR1 and CDR2: MDHEN, SYDVKM. The CDR3 has 13 residues. The ends lost 5 bases at V and 6 bases at J; junction bases unmatched: 6. CDR3 amino acids: CASSTGAPNGYTS. In DNA, the CDR3 is TGTGCCAGCAGTACAGGGGCTCCTAATGGCTACACCTCC.

V gene TRBV5-1 combines with J gene TRBJ2-1, with a tentative D call TRBD2 (6 bases). Germline CDR1 and CDR2: SGHRS and YFSETQ. V lost 10 bases, J lost 10 bases, and 27 bases lay in between. The CDR3 loop spans 15 amino acids. The CDR3 reads CASREAGSSILEQFF. For the CDR3, the DNA is TGCGCCTCTAGGGAGGCAGGGTCGTCAATATTAGAGCAGTTCTTC.

The rearrangement uses TRBV9 and TRBJ1-2; D is ambiguous. The V end was cut by 3 bases, the J end by 8 bases, with 11 bases between. The CDR3 has 12 amino acids. Germline CDR1 SGDLS, CDR2 YYNGEE. The CDR3: CASSAGRWGYTF. CDR3 in DNA: TGTGCCAGCAGCGCCGGTCGTTGGGGCTACACCTTC.

V gene TRBV19 combines with J gene TRBJ1-3; D is possibly TRBD1 (5 bases). V shed 3 bases and J shed 4 bases, with 10 bases lying between them. Germline loops: CDR1 LNHDA, CDR2 SQIVND (reference sequence). CDR3 length: 14 residues. The CDR3 region has the DNA TGTGCCAGTAGTATTCAGGGAAGAGGAAACACCATATATTTT. Protein sequence: CASSIQGRGNTIYF.

The V and J genes are TRBV19 and TRBJ1-1; D is unresolved. This CDR3 comprises 14 residues. From germline, CDR1 is LNHDA and CDR2 SQIVND (reference sequence). Trimming left V 3 bases short and J 1 base short, with 9 bases between. The CDR3 sequence is CASSIGHQNTEAFF. CDR3 coding DNA: TGTGCCAGTAGTATTGGGCACCAGAACACTGAAGCTTTCTTT.

The gene calls are TRBV14 and TRBJ2-7, with D maybe TRBD1 (6 bases). V was trimmed by 3 bases and J by 2 bases, leaving 17 bases between them. Germline V gene lookup returns CDR1 SGHDN and CDR2 FVKESK. The CDR3 runs 16 residues. The DNA of the CDR3 is TGTGCCAGCAGCCATCGACCCGGGACATCCCCCTACGAGCAGTACTTC. Translation: CASSHRPGTSPYEQYF.

The chain combines TRBV5-1 with TRBJ2-7; weak D call: TRBD2 (6 bases). From germline, CDR1 is SGHRS and CDR2 YFSETQ. V gave up 6 bases and J gave up 2 bases, with 15 bases separating them. This CDR3 has 14 amino acids. The CDR3 DNA follows: TGCGCCAGCACCCCCGGGACTCGAGCCTACGAGCAGTACTTC. This codes for CASTPGTRAYEQYF.

V gene TRBV30 combines with J gene TRBJ2-3; tentatively, D is TRBD2 (5 bases). In germline, CDR1 is GTSNPN, CDR2 SVGIG (reference sequence). V was clipped by 1 base and J by 11 bases, with 22 bases between them. The CDR3 extends over 15 amino acids. DNA of the CDR3: TGTGCCTGGAGTGGACCCGGACTGACGAGTAGGATGCAGTATTTT. Translating gives CAWSGPGLTSRMQYF.

The chain combines TRBV4-1 with TRBJ2-1; 13 bases match TRBD2. After removal of 2 bases from V and 8 bases from J, the junction contained 6 bases not matched to a gene. Germline V gene data show CDR1 as MGHRA and CDR2 as YSYEKL. The CDR3 is 16 residues long. CDR3 region: CASSQQTSGRFDEQFF. The CDR3 nucleotides are TGCGCCAGCAGCCAACAGACTAGCGGGAGGTTCGATGAGCAGTTCTTC.

Comment on this clone: Other nucleotide sequences in the sample specify the same CDR3. V is TRBV2 and J is TRBJ2-7; D is possibly TRBD1 (5 bases). Trimming shortened V by 3 bases and J by 3 bases, and 12 bases separated the two germline ends. This CDR3 contains 14 residues. CDR1 and CDR2 from the germline V gene are SNHLY and FYNNEI. The CDR3 nucleotides read TGTGCCAGCAGTGATCAGGGTCAAGGCTACGAGCAGTACTTC. It yields the protein CASSDQGQGYEQYF.

DNA of the CDR3: TGTGCCAGCAGCTTTTACTACGAGCAGTACTTC. Translating gives CASSFYYEQYF. The genes are TRBV11-2 and TRBJ2-7; the D is unclear. Germline V gene data show CDR1 as SGHAT and CDR2 as FQNNGV. This CDR3 spans 11 amino acids. Trimming left V 3 bases short and J 3 bases short, with 3 bases between.

V is TRBV7-3 and J is TRBJ1-1; 7 bases are a match to TRBD1. Per the germline V gene, CDR1 is SGHTA and CDR2 is FQGTGA. V lost 4 bases, J lost 8 bases, and 13 bases stayed unmatched. This CDR3 comprises 15 residues. The CDR3 DNA reads as TGTGCCAGCAGCTATCAGACAGGGACATCATTCGAAGCTTTCTTT. The encoded protein is CASSYQTGTSFEAFF.

This chain links TRBV6-1 with TRBJ1-4; 11 bases line up with TRBD1. V lost 6 bases, J lost 8 bases, and 5 bases stayed unmatched. The germline V gene has CDR1 MNHNS and CDR2 SASEGT. The CDR3 length is 14 residues. The CDR3 nucleotides are TGTGCCAGCAGGAGGGACAGGGGGGAGGAAAAACTGTTTTTT. Amino acid sequence: CASRRDRGEEKLFF.

This clone was recorded only once. The CDR3 spells CASTPGQGRQETQYF. The CDR3 bases are TGTGCCAGCACCCCGGGACAGGGACGTCAGGAGACCCAGTACTTC. The rearrangement links TRBV2 to TRBJ2-5; 9 bases match TRBD1. The J segment lost 5 bases and the V segment lost 7 bases, leaving 11 bases of the junction unmatched. Germline CDR1 SNHLY, CDR2 FYNNEI. This CDR3 contains 15 residues.

The V gene is TRBV6-6, the J gene TRBJ1-2; tentative D call: TRBD1 (5 bases). There are 14 residues in the CDR3. CDR1 MNHNY and CDR2 SVGAGI come from the germline V gene (reference sequence). Trimming shortened V by 4 bases and J by 3 bases, and 12 bases separated the two germline ends. The CDR3 region is CASSLAGSHYGYTF. The CDR3 DNA reads TGTGCCAGCAGTTTGGCAGGGTCTCACTATGGCTACACCTTC.

Notes on this clone: Germline and junction disagree at one end, which may indicate a read error. The V gene is TRBV7-9, the J gene TRBJ1-2, with a possible D match to TRBD1 (6 bases). This CDR3 spans 15 amino acids. CDR1 and CDR2 from the germline V gene are SEHNR and FQNEAQ (reference sequence). The CDR3 here is CSSSLAGGGVYGYTF. CDR3 nucleotide sequence: TGTTCCAGCAGCTTAGCGGGGGGGGGCGTCTATGGCTACACCTTC.

The V and J genes are TRBV7-6 and TRBJ1-2; D gene uncertain. CDR1 is SGHVS and CDR2 is FNYEAQ in the germline V gene. The V gene lost 4 bases and the J gene lost 5 bases, with 11 bases spanning the gap. This CDR3 is 13 amino acids long. As DNA, the CDR3 is TGTGCCAGCAGCTCTACAGAAACTTATGGCTACACCTTC. It encodes CASSSTETYGYTF.